One and the same sample provided the 8 T cell receptor beta chains below, sequenced in a study of shared clonotypes between healthy human individuals. Libraries were prepared by immunoSEQ multiplex PCR; TCRdb keeps only in-frame clonotypes and omits some of them. The sample holds a few million clones, around 92% seen once. The specimen sequenced was naive CD4+ T cells from PBMCs. This sample's subset: CD45RA+ positively selected. The receptors come from a man younger than 30 in good health. Some clones in this sample may be carry-over from other donors' samples.

The chain uses TRBV30 and TRBJ2-3; D call uncertain. The V gene's germline CDR1 is GTSNPN and CDR2 SVGIG (reference sequence). The CDR3 has 14 residues. Trimming took off 1 base at V and 5 bases at J, with 13 bases between the two ends. CDR3: CAWSAPRVIDTQYF. The CDR3 DNA follows: TGTGCCTGGAGTGCTCCACGGGTGATAGATACGCAGTATTTT.

This chain links TRBV7-9 with TRBJ2-1; D is unresolved. The V and J ends lost 5 bases and 4 bases respectively, with 15 bases between them. Germline CDR1 is SEHNR and CDR2 is FQNEAQ (reference sequence). The CDR3 consists of 15 residues. CDR3 DNA: TGTGCCAGCAGCCTCGTGGGTAGTTTATACAATGAGCAGTTCTTC. Its protein is CASSLVGSLYNEQFF.

The J gene is TRBJ1-5, the V gene TRBV28; D possibly corresponds to TRBD1 (5 bases). Trimming took off 6 bases at V and 10 bases at J, with 10 bases between the two ends. Germline values: CDR1 MDHEN, CDR2 SYDVKM. This CDR3 comprises 11 residues. CDR3 bases: TGTGCCAGCAGCTCGAGGGGTCCCCAGCATTTT. Protein sequence: CASSSRGPQHF. The full variable domain, rest sourced from reference TRBV28 and TRBJ1-5, is DVKVTQSSRYLVKRTGEKVFLECVQDMDHENMFWYRQDPGLGLRLIYFSYDVKMKEKGDIPEGYSVSREKKERFSLILESASTNQTSMYLCASSSRGPQHFGDGTRLSIL.

The chain carries TRBV19 and TRBJ2-7, with 7 bases lining up with TRBD1. This CDR3 comprises 14 residues. From germline, CDR1 is LNHDA and CDR2 SQIVND (reference sequence). With V trimmed by 4 bases and J by 12 bases, 15 bases remained unmatched. CDR3 in DNA: TGTGCCAGTAGTACCGCGGACAGGCCCCGGTTATGGTACTTC. It is translated as CASSTADRPRLWYF.

Comments on this clone: This sample includes further DNA sequences coding for the same CDR3. The J gene is TRBJ2-5, the V gene TRBV28; possible D gene TRBD2, 7 bases. The length of the CDR3 is 14 residues. Germline V gene lookup returns CDR1 MDHEN and CDR2 SYDVKM. Trimming cost V 5 bases and J 2 bases, with 12 bases left between them. CDR3 DNA: TGTGCCAGCAGTCCGGGGGGCGGGCAAGAGACCCAGTACTTC. It codes for CASSPGGGQETQYF.

CDR3 sequence (DNA): TGTGCCAGCAGATACCGGGACAGGGGTGAAGCTTTCTTT. As protein: CASRYRDRGEAFF. This sequence joins TRBV25-1 and TRBJ1-1; 10 nucleotides agree with TRBD1. CDR3 length equals 13 residues. Germline lookup yields CDR1 MGHDK and CDR2 SYGVNS. The V segment lost 6 bases and the J segment 7 bases; nucleotides outside the gene matches: 5.

This chain uses TRBV27 with TRBJ2-1; D remains ambiguous. Germline CDR1 and CDR2: MNHEY and SMNVEV (reference sequence). V was shortened by 9 bases and J by 2 bases, with 17 bases between the two germline ends. This CDR3 contains 15 residues. The CDR3 is CASGSPTRTYNEQFF. CDR3 nucleotide sequence: TGTGCCAGTGGCTCCCCTACTCGGACCTACAATGAGCAGTTCTTC.

Only a few counts were recorded for this clone. The chain links TRBV27 to TRBJ1-1; D is unresolved. The CDR3 covers 14 residues. V lost 3 bases and J lost 1, with 9 bases in between. From germline, CDR1 is MNHEY and CDR2 SMNVEV (reference sequence). Here the CDR3 reads CASSFRDPNTEAFF. The CDR3 DNA is TGTGCCAGCAGTTTCCGAGATCCGAACACTGAAGCTTTCTTT.